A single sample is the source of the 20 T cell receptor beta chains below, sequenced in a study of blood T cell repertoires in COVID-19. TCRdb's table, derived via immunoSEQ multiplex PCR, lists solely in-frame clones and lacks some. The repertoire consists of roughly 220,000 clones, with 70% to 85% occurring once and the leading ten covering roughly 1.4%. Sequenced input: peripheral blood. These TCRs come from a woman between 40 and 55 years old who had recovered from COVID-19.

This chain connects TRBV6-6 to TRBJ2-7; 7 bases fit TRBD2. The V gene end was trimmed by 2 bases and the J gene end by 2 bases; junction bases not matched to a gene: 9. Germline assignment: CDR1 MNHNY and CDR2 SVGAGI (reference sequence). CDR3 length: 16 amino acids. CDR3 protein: CASSYGGGNVAYEQYF. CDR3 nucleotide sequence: TGTGCCAGCAGTTACGGGGGGGGTAATGTGGCCTACGAGCAGTACTTC.

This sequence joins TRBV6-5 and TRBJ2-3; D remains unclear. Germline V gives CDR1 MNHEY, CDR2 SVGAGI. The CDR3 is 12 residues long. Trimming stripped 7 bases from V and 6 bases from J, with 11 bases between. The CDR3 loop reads CASTGNGDTQYF. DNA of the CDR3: TGTGCCAGCACCGGTAACGGGGATACGCAGTATTTT.

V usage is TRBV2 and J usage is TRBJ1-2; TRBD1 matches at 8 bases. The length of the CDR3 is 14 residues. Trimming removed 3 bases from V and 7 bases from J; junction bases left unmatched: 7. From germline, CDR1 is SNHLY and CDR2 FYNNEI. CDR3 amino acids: CASSDDRGTAGYTF. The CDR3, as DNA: TGTGCCAGCAGTGATGACAGGGGAACTGCTGGCTACACCTTC.

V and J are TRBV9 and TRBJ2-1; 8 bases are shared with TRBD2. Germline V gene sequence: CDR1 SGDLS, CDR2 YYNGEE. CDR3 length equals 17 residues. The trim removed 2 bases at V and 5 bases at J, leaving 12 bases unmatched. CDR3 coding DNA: TGTGCCAGCAGCGTCCCGGTTAGCGGGGAGGTAAACAATGAGCAGTTCTTC. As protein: CASSVPVSGEVNNEQFF.

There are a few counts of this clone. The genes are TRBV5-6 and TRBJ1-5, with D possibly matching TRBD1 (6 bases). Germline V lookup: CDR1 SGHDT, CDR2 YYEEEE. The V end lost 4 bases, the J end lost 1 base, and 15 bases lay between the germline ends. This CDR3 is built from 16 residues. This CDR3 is CASSNYRELSNQPQHF. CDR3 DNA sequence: TGTGCCAGCAGCAACTACAGGGAGTTGAGCAATCAGCCCCAGCATTTT. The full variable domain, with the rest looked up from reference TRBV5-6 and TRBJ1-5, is DAGVTQSPTHLIKTRGQQVTLRCSPKSGHDTVSWYQQALGQGPQFIFQYYEEEERQRGNFPDRFSGHQFPNYSSELNVNALLLGDSALYLCASSNYRELSNQPQHFGDGTRLSIL.

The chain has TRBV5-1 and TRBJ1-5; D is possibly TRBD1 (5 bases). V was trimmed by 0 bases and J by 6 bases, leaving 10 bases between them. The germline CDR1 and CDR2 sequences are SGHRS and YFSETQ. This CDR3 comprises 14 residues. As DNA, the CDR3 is TGCGCCAGCAGCTTGGAAGGGGATTCTCAGCCCCAGCATTTT. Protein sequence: CASSLEGDSQPQHF.

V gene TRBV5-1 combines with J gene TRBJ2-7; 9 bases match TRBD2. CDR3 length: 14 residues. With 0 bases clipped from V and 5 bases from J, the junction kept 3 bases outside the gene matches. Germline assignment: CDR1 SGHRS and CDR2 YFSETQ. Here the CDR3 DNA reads TGCGCCAGCAGCTTGGGACTAGCGGACCACGAGCAGTACTTC. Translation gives CASSLGLADHEQYF.

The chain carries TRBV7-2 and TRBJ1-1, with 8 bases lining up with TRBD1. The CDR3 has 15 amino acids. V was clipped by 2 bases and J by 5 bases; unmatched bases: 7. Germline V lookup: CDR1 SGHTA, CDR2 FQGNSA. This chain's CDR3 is CASSLRWTGRTEAFF. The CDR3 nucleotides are TGTGCCAGCAGCTTAAGGTGGACAGGGAGGACTGAAGCTTTCTTT.

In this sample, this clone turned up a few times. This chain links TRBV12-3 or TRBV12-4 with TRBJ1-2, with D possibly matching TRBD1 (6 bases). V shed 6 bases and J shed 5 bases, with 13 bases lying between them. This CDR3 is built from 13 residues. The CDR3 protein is CASSPQGGYGYTF. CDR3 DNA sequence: TGTGCCAGCAGCCCACAGGGAGGGTATGGCTACACCTTC.

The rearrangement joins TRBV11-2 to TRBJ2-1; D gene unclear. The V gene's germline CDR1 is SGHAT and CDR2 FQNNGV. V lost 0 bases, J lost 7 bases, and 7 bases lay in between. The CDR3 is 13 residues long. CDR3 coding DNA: TGTGCCAGCAGCTTAGACCGGTTAAATGAGCAGTTCTTC. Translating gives CASSLDRLNEQFF. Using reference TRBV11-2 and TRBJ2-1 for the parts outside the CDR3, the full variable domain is EAGVAQSPRYKIIEKRQSVAFWCNPISGHATLYWYQQILGQGPKLLIQFQNNGVVDDSQLPKDRFSAERLKGVDSTLKIQPAKLEDSAVYLCASSLDRLNEQFFGPGTRLTVL.

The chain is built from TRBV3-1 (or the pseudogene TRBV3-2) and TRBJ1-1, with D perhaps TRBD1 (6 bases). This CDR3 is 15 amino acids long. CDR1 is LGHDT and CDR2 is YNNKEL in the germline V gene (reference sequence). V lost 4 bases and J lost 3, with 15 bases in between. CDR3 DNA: TGTGCCAGCAGCCGTTTGACAGGCATGGACACTGAAGCTTTCTTT. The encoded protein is CASSRLTGMDTEAFF.

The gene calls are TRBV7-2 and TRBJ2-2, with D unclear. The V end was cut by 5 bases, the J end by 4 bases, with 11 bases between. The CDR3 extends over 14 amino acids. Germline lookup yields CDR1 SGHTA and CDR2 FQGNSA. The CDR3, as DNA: TGTGCCAGCAGCGAACAACAGAGCACCGGGGAGCTGTTTTTT. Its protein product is CASSEQQSTGELFF.

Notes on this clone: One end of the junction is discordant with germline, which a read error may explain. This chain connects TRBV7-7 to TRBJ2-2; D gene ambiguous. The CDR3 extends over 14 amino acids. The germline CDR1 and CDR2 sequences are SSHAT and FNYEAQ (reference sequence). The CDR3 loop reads CASSFSSFTGELFF. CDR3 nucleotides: TGTGCTAGCAGCTTTTCAAGCTTCACCGGGGAGCTGTTTTTT.

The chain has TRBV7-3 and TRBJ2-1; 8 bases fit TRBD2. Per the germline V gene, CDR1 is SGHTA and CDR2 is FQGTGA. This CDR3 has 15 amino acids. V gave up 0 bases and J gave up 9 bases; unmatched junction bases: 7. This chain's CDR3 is CASSLTSGGLSEQFF. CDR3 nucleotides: TGTGCCAGCAGCTTAACTTCGGGGGGGCTCAGTGAGCAGTTCTTC.

The CDR3 reads CASSLVLELTGELFF. The CDR3 nucleotides read TGTGCCAGCAGCTTAGTATTGGAGCTCACCGGGGAGCTGTTTTTT. V gene TRBV11-3 combines with J gene TRBJ2-2; unclear D gene. The CDR3 is 15 residues long. The germline V gene has CDR1 SGHNT and CDR2 YENEEA. The V and J ends lost 1 base and 4 bases respectively, with 10 bases between them.

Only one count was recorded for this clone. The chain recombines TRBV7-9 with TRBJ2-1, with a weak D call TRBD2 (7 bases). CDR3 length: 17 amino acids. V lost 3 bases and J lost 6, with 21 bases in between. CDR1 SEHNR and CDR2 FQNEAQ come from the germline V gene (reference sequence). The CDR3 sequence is CASSFPKGGDAGNEQFF. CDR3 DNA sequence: TGTGCCAGCAGCTTTCCCAAAGGGGGGGACGCGGGCAATGAGCAGTTCTTC.

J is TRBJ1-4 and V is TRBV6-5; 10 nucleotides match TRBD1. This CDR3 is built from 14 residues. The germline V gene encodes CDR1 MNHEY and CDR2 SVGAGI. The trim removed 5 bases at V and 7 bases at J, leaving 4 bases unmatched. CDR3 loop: CASSRTGGIEKLFF. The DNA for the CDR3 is TGTGCCAGCAGTCGGACAGGGGGGATTGAAAAACTGTTTTTT.

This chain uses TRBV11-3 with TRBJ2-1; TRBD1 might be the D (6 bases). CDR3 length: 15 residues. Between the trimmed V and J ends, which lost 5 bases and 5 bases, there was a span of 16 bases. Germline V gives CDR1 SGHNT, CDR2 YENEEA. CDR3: CASSHRQEMNNEQFF. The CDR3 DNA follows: TGTGCCAGCAGCCACAGACAGGAGATGAACAATGAGCAGTTCTTC.

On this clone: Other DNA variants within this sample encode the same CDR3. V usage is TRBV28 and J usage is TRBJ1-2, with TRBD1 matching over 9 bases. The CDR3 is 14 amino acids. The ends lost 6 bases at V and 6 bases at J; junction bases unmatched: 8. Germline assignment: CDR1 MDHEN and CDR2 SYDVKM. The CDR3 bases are TGTGCCAGCAGGCCGCCGGGACAGGGTGATGGCTACACCTTC. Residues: CASRPPGQGDGYTF.

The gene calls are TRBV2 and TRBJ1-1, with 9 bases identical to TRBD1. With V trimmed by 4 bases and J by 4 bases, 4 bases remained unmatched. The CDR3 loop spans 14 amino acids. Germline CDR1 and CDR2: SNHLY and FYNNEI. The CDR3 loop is CASSGMTGGTEAFF. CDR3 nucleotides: TGTGCCAGCAGTGGCATGACAGGGGGCACTGAAGCTTTCTTT.